This entry concerns a single T cell receptor (beta chain). Its specificity is not known. V was pared by 2 bases and J by 0 bases, with 12 bases between. CDR3 length equals 15 residues. CDR1 SGHKS and CDR2 YYEKEE come from the germline V gene (reference sequence). This record belongs to a study of T cells after yellow fever vaccination. The wider study: In the case of low-cell-number fractions, SMART-Seq v4 Ultra Low Input was used for preparation.

By 5'RACE template switching, TCR cDNA was produced, with a universal primer site and UMIs added in the process. TCRdb called the 5' RACE reads again in MiXCR, with one record for every CDR3 protein. This sample has about 550,000 distinct CDR3 sequences, with roughly 19% found just once. General study points: Some clonotypes, a small share, were shared between CD4 and CD8 compartments.

The rearrangement uses TRBV5-5 and TRBJ2-7; D is uncertain. This receptor was obtained from a man younger than 45 who received the YFV17D yellow fever vaccine. Sequenced material: PBMCs, taken 15 days after the yellow fever booster vaccination. Here the CDR3 DNA reads TGTGCCAGCAGCTTCGGCGCTGCGTACTCCTACGAGCAGTACTTC. Translating it yields CASSFGAAYSYEQYF.